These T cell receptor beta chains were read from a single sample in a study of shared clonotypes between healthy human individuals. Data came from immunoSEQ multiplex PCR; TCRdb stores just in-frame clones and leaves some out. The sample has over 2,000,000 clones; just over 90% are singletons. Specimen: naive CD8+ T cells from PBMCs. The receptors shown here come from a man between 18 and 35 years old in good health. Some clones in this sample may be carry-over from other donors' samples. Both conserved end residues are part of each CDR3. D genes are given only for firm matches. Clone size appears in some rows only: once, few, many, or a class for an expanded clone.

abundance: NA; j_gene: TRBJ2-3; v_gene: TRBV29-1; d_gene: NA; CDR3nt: TGCAGCGTCAGGGGACTACGCACAGATACGCAGTATTTT; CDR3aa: CSVRGLRTDTQYF
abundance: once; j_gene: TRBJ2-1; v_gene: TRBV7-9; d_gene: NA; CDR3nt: TGTGCCAGCAGCTCCCCCCCGGACGGCAGCTCCTACAATGAGCAGTTCTTC; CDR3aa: CASSSPPDGSSYNEQFF
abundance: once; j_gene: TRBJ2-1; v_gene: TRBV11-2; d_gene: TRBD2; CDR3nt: TGTGCCAGCAGCTTCTCCGCGGGGGGACCTCCGATCTTC; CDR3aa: CASSFSAGGPPIF
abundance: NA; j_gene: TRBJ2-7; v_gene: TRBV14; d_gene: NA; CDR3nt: TGTGCCAGCAGCCCGCGCGACATATCCTACGAGCAGTACTTC; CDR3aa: CASSPRDISYEQYF
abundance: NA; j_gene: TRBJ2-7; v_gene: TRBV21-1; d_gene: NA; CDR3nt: TGTGCCTTATGGACTAGCGGGTACGAGCAGTACTTC; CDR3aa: CALWTSGYEQYF
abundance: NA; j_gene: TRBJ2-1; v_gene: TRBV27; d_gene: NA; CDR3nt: TGTGCCAGCAGCAACTGGGATGAGCAGTTCTTC; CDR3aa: CASSNWDEQFF
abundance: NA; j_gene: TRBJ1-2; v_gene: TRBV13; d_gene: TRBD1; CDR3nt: TGTGCCAGCAGCTTCTTTAAGGGCAGGGGGCCGGATGGCTACACCTTC; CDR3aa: CASSFFKGRGPDGYTF
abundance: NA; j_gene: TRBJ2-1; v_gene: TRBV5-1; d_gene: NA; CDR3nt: TGCGCCAGCAGCCCCAGGGGTCGCAATGAGCAGTTCTTC; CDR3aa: CASSPRGRNEQFF
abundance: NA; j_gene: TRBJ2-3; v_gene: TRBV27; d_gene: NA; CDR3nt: TGTGCCAGCAGTCCCCTCTCCGGTTTCTACACAGATACGCAGTATTTT; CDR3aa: CASSPLSGFYTDTQYF
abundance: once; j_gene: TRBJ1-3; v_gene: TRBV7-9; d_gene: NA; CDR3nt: TGTGCCAGCGAAACCCCAGTAGTCTCTGGAAACACCATATATTTT; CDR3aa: CASETPVVSGNTIYF
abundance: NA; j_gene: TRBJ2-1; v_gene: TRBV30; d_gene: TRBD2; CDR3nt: TGTGCCTGCTCGCCGGGGAGGGTTTGGAATGAGCAGTTCTTC; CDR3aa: CACSPGRVWNEQFF
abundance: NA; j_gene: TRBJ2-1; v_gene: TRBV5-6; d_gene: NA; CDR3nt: TGTGCCAGCAGCAATCAGGTACTTACCTACAATGAGCAGTTCTTC; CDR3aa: CASSNQVLTYNEQFF
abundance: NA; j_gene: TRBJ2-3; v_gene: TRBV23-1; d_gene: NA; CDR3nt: TGCGCCAGCGGTAGGGTTCCCCCCACAGATACGCAGTATTTT; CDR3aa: CASGRVPPTDTQYF
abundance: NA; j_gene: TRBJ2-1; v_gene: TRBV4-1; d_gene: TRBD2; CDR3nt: TGCGCCAGCAGCGGATCCCCGGGACTAGTATCCTACAATGAGCAGTTCTTC; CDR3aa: CASSGSPGLVSYNEQFF
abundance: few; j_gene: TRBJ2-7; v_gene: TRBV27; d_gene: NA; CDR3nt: TGTGCCAGCAGTTTACGGGGTGCCTACGAGCAGTACTTC; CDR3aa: CASSLRGAYEQYF
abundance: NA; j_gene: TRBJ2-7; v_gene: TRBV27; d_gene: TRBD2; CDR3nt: TGTGCCAGCGCCGGACTAGCGGCCTACGAGCAGTACTTC; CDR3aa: CASAGLAAYEQYF
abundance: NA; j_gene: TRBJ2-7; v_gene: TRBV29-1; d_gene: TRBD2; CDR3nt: TGCAGCGTTATTCTAGCGGGAGGGCCAGCGTCCTACGAGCAGTACTTC; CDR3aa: CSVILAGGPASYEQYF
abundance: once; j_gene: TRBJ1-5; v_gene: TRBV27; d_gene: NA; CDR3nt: TGTGCCAGCAGTTTAATAGGAGGGAATCAGCCCCAGCATTTT; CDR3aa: CASSLIGGNQPQHF
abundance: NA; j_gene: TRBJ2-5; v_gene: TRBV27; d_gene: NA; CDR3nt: TGTGCCAGCAGTCCCCCGGGACATCAAGAGACCCAGTACTTC; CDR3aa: CASSPPGHQETQYF
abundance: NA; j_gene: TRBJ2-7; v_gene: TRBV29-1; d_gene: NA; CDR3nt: TGCAGCGTAGGCAGGGGCTACGAGCAGTACTTC; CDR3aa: CSVGRGYEQYF
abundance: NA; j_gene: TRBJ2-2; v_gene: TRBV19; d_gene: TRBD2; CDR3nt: TGTGCCAGTAGTGAACTAGCGGGAGGGAACACCGGGGAGCTGTTTTTT; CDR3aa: CASSELAGGNTGELFF
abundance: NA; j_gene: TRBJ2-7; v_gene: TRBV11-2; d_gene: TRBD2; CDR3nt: TGTGCCAGCAGCTTAGGTCCCGGGACTAGCGGATACGAGCAGTACTTC; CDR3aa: CASSLGPGTSGYEQYF
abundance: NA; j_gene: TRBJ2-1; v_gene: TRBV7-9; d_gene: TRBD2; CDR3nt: TGTGCCAGCAGCCTCACTAGCGGGAGCTCCAATGAGCAGTTCTTC; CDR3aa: CASSLTSGSSNEQFF
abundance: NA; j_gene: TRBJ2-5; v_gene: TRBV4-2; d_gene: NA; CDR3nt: TGTGCCAGCAGCCAAGCGGCCGAGACCCAGTACTTC; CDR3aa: CASSQAAETQYF
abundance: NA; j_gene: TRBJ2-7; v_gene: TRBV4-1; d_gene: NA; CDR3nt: TGCGCCAGCAGCCAAGCGCGGTACTCCTACGAGCAGTACTTC; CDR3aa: CASSQARYSYEQYF
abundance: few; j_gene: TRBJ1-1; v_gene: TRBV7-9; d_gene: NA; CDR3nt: TGTGCCAGCAGCTCCAGTCGGCCCCGAAGGGACACTGAAGCTTTCTTT; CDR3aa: CASSSSRPRRDTEAFF
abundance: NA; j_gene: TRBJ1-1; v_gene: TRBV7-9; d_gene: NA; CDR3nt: TGTGCCAGCAGCTCCAAAGGAAGGGCTTTTTTCACTGAAGCTTTCTTT; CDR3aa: CASSSKGRAFFTEAFF
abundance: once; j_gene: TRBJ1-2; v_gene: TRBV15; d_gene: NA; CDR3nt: TGTGCCACCAGCAGAGAGGGCAGGGCGTCCCCTGTTTATGGCTACACCTTC; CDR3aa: CATSREGRASPVYGYTF
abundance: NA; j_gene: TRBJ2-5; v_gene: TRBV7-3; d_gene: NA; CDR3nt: TGTGCCAGCAGCTTAACCGGGCCCGCTGTCGGAGAGACCCAGTACTTC; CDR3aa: CASSLTGPAVGETQYF
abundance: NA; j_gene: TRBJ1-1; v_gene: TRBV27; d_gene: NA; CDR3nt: TGTGCCAGCAGCTTTGGGAAGAACACTGAAGCTTTCTTT; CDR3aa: CASSFGKNTEAFF
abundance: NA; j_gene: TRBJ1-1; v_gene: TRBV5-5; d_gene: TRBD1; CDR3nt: TGTGCCAGCAGCATCGGACAGGGTCACACTGAAGCTTTCTTT; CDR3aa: CASSIGQGHTEAFF
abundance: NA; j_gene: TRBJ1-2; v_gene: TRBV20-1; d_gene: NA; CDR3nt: TGCTGCGGGGAGGGGTATGGCTACACCTTC; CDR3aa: CCGEGYGYTF
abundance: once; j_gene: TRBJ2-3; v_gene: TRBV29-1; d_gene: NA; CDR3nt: TGCAGCGTCGTCGGACAGAGGGACACAGATACGCAGTATTTT; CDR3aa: CSVVGQRDTDTQYF
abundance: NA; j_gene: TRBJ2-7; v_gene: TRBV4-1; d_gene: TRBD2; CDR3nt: TGCGCCAGCAGCCCCGTAGGGCTAGCGGGAGGCTCCTACGAGCAGTACTTC; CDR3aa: CASSPVGLAGGSYEQYF
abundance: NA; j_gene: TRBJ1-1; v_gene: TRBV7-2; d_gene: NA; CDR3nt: TGTGCCAGCAGCCCAACGGCGGATGACACTGAAGCTTTCTTT; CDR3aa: CASSPTADDTEAFF
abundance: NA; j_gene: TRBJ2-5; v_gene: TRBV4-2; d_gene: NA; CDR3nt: TGTGCCAGCAGCCAAGGGGATTGGGTTTTCCGGGAGACCCAGTACTTC; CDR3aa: CASSQGDWVFRETQYF
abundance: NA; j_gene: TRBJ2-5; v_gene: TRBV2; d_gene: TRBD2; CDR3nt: TGTGCCACCCGGACTAGCGGGGGTCAAGAGACCCAGTACTTC; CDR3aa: CATRTSGGQETQYF
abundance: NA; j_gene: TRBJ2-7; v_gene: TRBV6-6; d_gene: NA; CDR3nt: TGTGCCAGCAGCCCTAGGGAGGCTCTCGGGAAATTCGAGCAGTACTTC; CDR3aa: CASSPREALGKFEQYF
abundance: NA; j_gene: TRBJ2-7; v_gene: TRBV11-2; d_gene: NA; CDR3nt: TGTGCCAGCAGCTTAGGTGTGAGTGGAGAGCAGTACTTC; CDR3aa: CASSLGVSGEQYF
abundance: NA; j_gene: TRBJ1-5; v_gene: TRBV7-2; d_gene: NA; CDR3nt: TGTGCCAGCAGCTCCAGGGGTAGCAATCAGCCCCAGCATTTT; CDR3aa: CASSSRGSNQPQHF